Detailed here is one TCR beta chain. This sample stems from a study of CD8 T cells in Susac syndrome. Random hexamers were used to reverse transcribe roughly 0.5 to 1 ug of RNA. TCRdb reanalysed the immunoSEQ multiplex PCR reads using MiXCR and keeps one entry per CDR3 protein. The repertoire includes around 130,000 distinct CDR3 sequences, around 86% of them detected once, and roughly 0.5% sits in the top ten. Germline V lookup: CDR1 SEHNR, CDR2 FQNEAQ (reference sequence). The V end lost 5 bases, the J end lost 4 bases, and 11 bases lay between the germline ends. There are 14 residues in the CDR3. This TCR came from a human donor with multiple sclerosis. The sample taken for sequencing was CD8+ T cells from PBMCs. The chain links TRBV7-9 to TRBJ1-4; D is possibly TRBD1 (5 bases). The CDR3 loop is CASSGGTGNEKLFF. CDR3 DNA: TGTGCCAGCAGCGGGGGGACGGGTAATGAAAAACTGTTTTTT.